These 23 T cell receptor beta chains came from one sample sequenced in a study of vaccination and CD4 T cells after COVID-19. Treatment described: roughly 10-day PBMC culture with coronavirus spike peptide pools or control peptides (ViraFEST assay). Antigens for these TCRs are unknown. Sequencing of DNA taken from cultured CD4+ T cells relied on the Oncomine TCR Beta short-read assay. TCRdb passed the PCR reads through MiXCR, listing each CDR3 protein once. The sample holds roughly 20,000 distinct CDR3 sequences, around a quarter seen once. Sequenced material: cultured CD4+ T cells from blood. All receptors come from a human donor with COVID-19.

The table lists this clonotype with a few counts. The chain combines TRBV10-3 with TRBJ2-5, with TRBD1 matching over 8 bases. The V gene end was trimmed by 9 bases and the J gene end by 5 bases; junction bases not matched to a gene: 2. The CDR3 has 11 amino acids. From germline, CDR1 is ENHRY and CDR2 SYGVKD. The CDR3 region has the DNA TGTGCCATAAGGACAGGGGAGACCCAGTACTTC. Amino acids: CAIRTGETQYF.

This clonotype was counted only a few times. The chain couples TRBV6-1 to TRBJ2-6, with TRBD1 matching 7 bases. Trimming at V came to 5 bases and at J to 6 bases, leaving 7 bases not matched to a gene. Germline assignment: CDR1 MNHNS and CDR2 SASEGT. The CDR3 has 15 residues. DNA of the CDR3: TGTGCCAGCAGTCTCGACAGGGTCAAGGCCAACGTCCTGACTTTC. It codes for CASSLDRVKANVLTF.

The chain links TRBV4-1 to TRBJ2-7; D may be TRBD2 (5 bases). Germline V gene lookup returns CDR1 MGHRA and CDR2 YSYEKL. V lost 4 bases and J 3 bases, leaving 13 bases between the germline ends. The length of the CDR3 is 14 residues. CDR3 residues: CASSRDEGYYEQYF. CDR3 bases: TGCGCCAGCAGCCGCGACGAGGGATACTACGAGCAGTACTTC.

This clonotype was counted a few times. The genes are TRBV7-2 and TRBJ2-2; tentatively, D is TRBD2 (5 bases). Germline lookup yields CDR1 SGHTA and CDR2 FQGNSA. There are 16 residues in the CDR3. Trimming stripped 2 bases from V and 1 base from J, with 11 bases between. CDR3 nucleotides: TGTGCCAGCAGCTTAACGCCGGGAATGAACACCGGGGAGCTGTTTTTT. Translating it yields CASSLTPGMNTGELFF.

This chain uses TRBV7-2 with TRBJ1-5; 8 positions agree with TRBD1. The CDR3 sequence is 16 residues long. The ends lost 1 base at V and 12 bases at J; junction bases unmatched: 14. Germline CDR1 and CDR2: SGHTA and FQGNSA. The CDR3 here is CASSLEGGTGVIIQHF. For the CDR3, the DNA is TGTGCCAGCAGCTTAGAGGGAGGGACAGGTGTAATCATCCAGCATTTT.

The gene calls are TRBV7-2 and TRBJ2-3; no reliable D call. The V end lost 8 bases, the J end lost 6 bases, and 27 bases lay between the germline ends. Germline V CDR1 and CDR2: SGHTA, FQGNSA. This CDR3 is built from 17 residues. In DNA, the CDR3 is TGTGCCAGCGGACGGTCGACGACTGCTCGGTACGCCGATACGCAGTATTTT. This gives the protein CASGRSTTARYADTQYF.

The genes are TRBV11-2 and TRBJ2-7; no clear D gene. V was pared by 4 bases and J by 1 base, with 14 bases between. The germline V gene encodes CDR1 SGHAT and CDR2 FQNNGV. CDR3 length: 15 residues. The CDR3: CASSSIVWGSYEQYF. CDR3 nucleotide sequence: TGTGCCAGCAGCTCCATAGTGTGGGGTTCCTACGAGCAGTACTTC.

Sample share makes this clonotype medium-sized. The chain has TRBV7-2 and TRBJ1-5, with D perhaps TRBD1 (5 bases). Trimming pared 1 base from V and 10 bases from J, leaving 14 bases between. Per the germline V gene, CDR1 is SGHTA and CDR2 is FQGNSA. The CDR3 contains 14 residues. CDR3 protein: CASSLGQSRGPQHF. The CDR3 DNA sequence: TGTGCCAGCAGCTTAGGGCAGAGTAGGGGTCCCCAGCATTTT.

The chain carries TRBV7-9 and TRBJ1-3; D not certain. The V gene's germline CDR1 is SEHNR and CDR2 FQNEAQ (reference sequence). This CDR3 comprises 17 residues. V shed 4 bases and J shed 1 base, with 17 bases lying between them. This CDR3 is CASSSMRVAISGNTIYF. The CDR3, as DNA: TGTGCCAGCAGCTCTATGAGGGTGGCCATATCTGGAAACACCATATATTTT. Using reference TRBV7-9 and TRBJ1-3 for the parts outside the CDR3, the full variable domain is DTGVSQNPRHKITKRGQNVTFRCDPISEHNRLYWYRQTLGQGPEFLTYFQNEAQLEKSRLLSDRFSAERPKGSFSTLEIQRTEQGDSAMYLCASSSMRVAISGNTIYFGEGSWLTVV.

This clonotype was seen once. The chain carries TRBV7-9 and TRBJ2-3, with D perhaps matching TRBD2 (6 bases). The CDR3 spans 16 residues. Trimming removed 6 bases from V and 2 bases from J, with 18 bases in between. The germline V gene has CDR1 SEHNR and CDR2 FQNEAQ (reference sequence). The CDR3 DNA follows: TGTGCCAGCAGGGCCTCCCGGCGGGGCAACACAGATACGCAGTATTTT. It specifies CASRASRRGNTDTQYF.

The V call is TRBV24-1, the J call TRBJ2-5; 8 bases agree with TRBD1. Unmatched junction bases numbered 7, after V lost 3 bases and J lost 5 bases. The germline V gene has CDR1 KGHDR and CDR2 SFDVKD. CDR3 length equals 15 residues. The CDR3 region is CATSDQRQGYETQYF. The CDR3 region has the DNA TGTGCCACCAGTGATCAGAGACAGGGGTACGAGACCCAGTACTTC.

This chain joins TRBV7-2 and TRBJ2-1; possibly TRBD2 for D (5 bases). Germline V lookup: CDR1 SGHTA, CDR2 FQGNSA. The CDR3 covers 16 residues. Trimming shortened V by 1 base and J by 3 bases, and 13 bases separated the two germline ends. CDR3 sequence (DNA): TGTGCCAGCAGCTTAGAGGGCGGGTACCGCTACAATGAGCAGTTCTTC. It is translated as CASSLEGGYRYNEQFF.

This clonotype was detected only a few times. This chain connects TRBV2 to TRBJ1-3; D gene unclear. This CDR3 is built from 12 residues. Trimming took off 7 bases at V and 3 bases at J, with 7 bases between the two ends. CDR1 SNHLY and CDR2 FYNNEI come from the germline V gene. As DNA, the CDR3 is TGTGCCAGCAACCGGGTTGGAAACACCATATATTTT. This codes for CASNRVGNTIYF.

This chain connects TRBV6-5 to TRBJ1-1; D gene unclear. The CDR3 runs 14 residues. Germline values: CDR1 MNHEY, CDR2 SVGAGI. The V end was cut by 2 bases, the J end by 3 bases, with 10 bases between. The CDR3 DNA reads as TGTGCCAGCAGTTACCGGGCCTTAGACACTGAAGCTTTCTTT. Amino acid sequence: CASSYRALDTEAFF.

This clonotype was recorded a few times. The chain combines TRBV24-1 with TRBJ2-7; D not certain. Trimming left V 4 bases short and J 4 bases short, with 22 bases between. The CDR3 is 17 residues long. Germline CDR1 KGHDR, CDR2 SFDVKD. The CDR3 DNA is TGTGCCACCAGTGACCGAGTCCCCATCCCTTACAAATACGAGCAGTACTTC. It translates to CATSDRVPIPYKYEQYF.

This clonotype was detected a few times. The chain links TRBV27 to TRBJ2-3; possible D gene TRBD1, 6 bases. Trimming cost V 2 bases and J 5 bases, with 14 bases left between them. Germline CDR1 MNHEY, CDR2 SMNVEV (reference sequence). This CDR3 comprises 15 residues. CDR3 nucleotide sequence: TGTGCCAGCAGTTTAAACCCAGGGGCGGGAGATACGCAGTATTTT. It yields the protein CASSLNPGAGDTQYF.

The chain joins TRBV30 to TRBJ2-2; 7 bases map to TRBD2. The V and J ends lost 0 bases and 7 bases, in that order; junction bases with no gene match: 5. This CDR3 comprises 14 residues. CDR1 and CDR2 from the germline V gene are GTSNPN and SVGIG (reference sequence). This CDR3 is CAWSVGLVNGELFF. The CDR3, as DNA: TGTGCCTGGAGTGTAGGACTAGTTAACGGGGAGCTGTTTTTT.

This clonotype was detected only a few times. The chain joins TRBV7-8 to TRBJ1-6; perhaps TRBD1 as D (6 bases). Trimming took off 2 bases at V and 7 bases at J, with 15 bases between the two ends. The CDR3 extends over 16 amino acids. In germline, CDR1 is SGHVS, CDR2 FQNEAQ. Here the CDR3 DNA reads TGTGCCAGCAGCTTATTGGGGGGGGCAGTCAATTCACCCCTCCACTTT. Translating gives CASSLLGGAVNSPLHF.

The table lists this clonotype with a few counts. The J gene is TRBJ2-7, the V gene TRBV30; TRBD1 matches at 9 bases. The CDR3 is made up of 13 amino acids. V shed 1 base and J 2 bases; nucleotides not matched to a gene: 0. Germline V gene lookup returns CDR1 GTSNPN and CDR2 SVGIG (reference sequence). The chain's CDR3 is CAWSGTGAYEQYF. Written as DNA, the CDR3 is TGTGCCTGGAGTGGGACAGGGGCCTACGAGCAGTACTTC.

In its sample, this clonotype was seen a few times. This rearrangement joins TRBV20-1 to TRBJ1-6; D call uncertain. The V and J ends lost 1 base and 4 bases respectively, with 11 bases between them. The CDR3 is 15 amino acids. The germline V gene has CDR1 DFQATT and CDR2 SNEGSKA (reference sequence). The chain's CDR3 is CSARADGQYNSPLHF. DNA of the CDR3: TGCAGTGCTAGAGCAGATGGCCAGTATAATTCACCCCTCCACTTT.

In this sample, this clonotype turned up a few times. The chain uses TRBV7-6 and TRBJ1-1; 7 bases are a match to TRBD1. CDR3 size: 14 residues. Germline CDR1 SGHVS, CDR2 FNYEAQ. Losses at the gene ends were 6 bases for V and 4 bases for J; bases not matched to a gene: 8. The CDR3 DNA sequence: TGTGCCAGCAGTCCAGGGGGGGGAGGCACTGAAGCTTTCTTT. Translating gives CASSPGGGGTEAFF.

The chain has TRBV7-9 and TRBJ1-3, with D possibly matching TRBD1 (5 bases). Germline V gene sequence: CDR1 SEHNR, CDR2 FQNEAQ (reference sequence). The CDR3 consists of 16 residues. Trimming took off 5 bases at V and 0 bases at J, with 14 bases between the two ends. The CDR3 sequence: CASSNPGGISGNTIYF. The CDR3 DNA reads TGTGCCAGCAGCAACCCCGGGGGGATCTCTGGAAACACCATATATTTT. The full variable domain, with the rest looked up from reference TRBV7-9 and TRBJ1-3, is DTGVSQNPRHKITKRGQNVTFRCDPISEHNRLYWYRQTLGQGPEFLTYFQNEAQLEKSRLLSDRFSAERPKGSFSTLEIQRTEQGDSAMYLCASSNPGGISGNTIYFGEGSWLTVV.

The CDR3 region has the DNA TGTGCCAGCAGGGGACAGCCCGCTGAAAAACTGTTTTTT. This codes for CASRGQPAEKLFF. J is TRBJ1-4 and V is TRBV28; 7 bases are shared with TRBD1. Trimming removed 6 bases from V and 7 bases from J; junction bases left unmatched: 5. Germline lookup yields CDR1 MDHEN and CDR2 SYDVKM. The CDR3 has 13 residues.